The sequence of this TCR beta chain was determined in a study of OX40 agonist ivuxolimab in advanced cancers. About the research overall: Patients took ivuxolimab, an agonistic anti-OX40 (CD134) antibody. Melanoma, hepatocellular carcinoma, head and neck or renal cell cancer occurred in dose-escalation patients. General study findings and limits: The 0.1-3.0 mg/kg partial responders had among the lowest clonal expansion.

With respect to this clone: Antigen: not known.

Repertoires were generated with immunoSEQ multiplex PCR, while TCRdb's copy carries only in-frame clones and drops some. The sample has around 83,000 clones; roughly nine tenths are singletons. The germline V and J ends were trimmed by 5 bases and 0 bases, with 12 bases remaining between them. Germline lookup yields CDR1 SGHKS and CDR2 YYEKEE (reference sequence). This CDR3 spans 15 amino acids. The receptor was derived from an adult with an advanced solid tumor such as melanoma, head and neck, liver or kidney cancer. The V and J genes are TRBV5-5 and TRBJ1-3; a weak D match, TRBD1 (5 bases). The specimen comprised CD4+ or CD8+ T cells sorted from blood, sampled in a trial of the OX40 agonist ivuxolimab. CDR3 DNA sequence: TGTGCCAGCAGTCAGGGACCGCTCTCTGGAAACACCATATATTTT. Translation gives CASSQGPLSGNTIYF.